Listed below are T cell receptor beta chains from one sample, sequenced in a study of blood T cell repertoires in COVID-19. The protocol was immunoSEQ multiplex PCR, while the TCRdb copy is restricted to in-frame clones and leaves out a portion. Altogether roughly 400,000 clones are present, roughly 87% being singletons, with the ten largest covering about 0.6%. Sequencing used PBMCs or T cells enriched from blood (not recorded which). The source of these receptors is a man aged 18 to 30 who had recovered from COVID-19. Each CDR3 is given with its conserved first and last residue. The D gene is left open where the match is weak. Some rows have no size entry. The others give once, few or many, or a class for an expanded clone.

>-|TRBJ1-1|-|TRBV6-1
TGTGCCAGCAGTGAAGCCTGGGCAGAAAATGAAGCTTTCTTT
CASSEAWAENEAFF
>TRBD2|TRBJ2-1|-|TRBV11-2
TGTGCCAGCAGTATCGGGGCTAGCGGGACCAATGAGCAGTTCTTC
CASSIGASGTNEQFF
>-|TRBJ1-2|-|TRBV2
TGTGCCAGCAGTGTGGGGGCGGGCTATGGCTACACCTTC
CASSVGAGYGYTF
>TRBD1|TRBJ1-2|-|TRBV5-1
TGCGCCAGCAGCGACCACCGGACAGGGGGCCAGTATGGCTACACCTTC
CASSDHRTGGQYGYTF
>-|TRBJ2-7|-|TRBV11-2
TGTGCCAGCAGCTTAGGGTCCCTAGGTCTCGAGCAGTACTTC
CASSLGSLGLEQYF
>-|TRBJ2-3|-|TRBV7-2
TGTGCCAGCAGCTGGATCCGGCAGGGTTTAGATACGCAGTATTTT
CASSWIRQGLDTQYF
>TRBD2|TRBJ2-2|-|TRBV3-1/TRBV3-2
TGTGCCAGCAGCCAAGATAGCGGGAGGGCCGGGACCGGGGAGCTGTTTTTT
CASSQDSGRAGTGELFF
>TRBD2|TRBJ2-7|-|TRBV28
TGTGCCAGCAGCGGAAGGGCTAGCGGTGTTTACGAGCAGTACTTC
CASSGRASGVYEQYF
>-|TRBJ2-1|-|TRBV6-5
TGTGCCAGCAGCCCCGGGCCCCTCGGGGTTTATGAGCAGTTCTTC
CASSPGPLGVYEQFF
>-|TRBJ2-7|-|TRBV6-2/TRBV6-3
TGTGCCAGCAGCACCCAAGCCCGCATTGGCTACGAGCAGTACTTC
CASSTQARIGYEQYF
>-|TRBJ2-7|few|TRBV2
TGTGCCAGCAGTGAGGGACTTGGATACGAGCAGTACTTC
CASSEGLGYEQYF
>-|TRBJ1-1|-|TRBV21-1
TGTGCCAGCAGCCCACATGGGACAGCGAACACTGAAGCTTTCTTT
CASSPHGTANTEAFF
>TRBD1|TRBJ1-2|-|TRBV18
TGTGCCAGCTCACCCGGGACAGGGGGAACCTACACCTTC
CASSPGTGGTYTF
>-|TRBJ1-1|-|TRBV30
TGTGCCTGGAGTGCCGACACTGAAGCTTTCTTT
CAWSADTEAFF
>-|TRBJ1-1|-|TRBV4-1
TGCGCCAGCAGCCAAGATCCCGCGGCGAACACTGAAGCTTTCTTT
CASSQDPAANTEAFF
>-|TRBJ1-4|-|TRBV21-1
TGTGCCAGCACGGGGACAGGGTCGTCCCTTAATGAAAAACTGTTTTTT
CASTGTGSSLNEKLFF
>TRBD1|TRBJ1-1|-|TRBV19
TGTGCCAGTAAGTACAGGGGGCGTTACACTGAAGCTTTCTTT
CASKYRGRYTEAFF
>-|TRBJ2-7|-|TRBV28
TGTGCCAGCAGTCAGGGCCTTAGGAACGAGCAGTACTTC
CASSQGLRNEQYF
>-|TRBJ1-6|-|TRBV14
TGTGCCAGCAGCCATGGGCAGGGCAATTCACCCCTCCACTTT
CASSHGQGNSPLHF
>-|TRBJ2-1|-|TRBV27
TGTGCCAGCGCCGGGTACAATGAGCAGTTCTTC
CASAGYNEQFF
>-|TRBJ2-2|-|TRBV15
TGTGCCACCCGCCAAGCGTCGATGGCGAACACCGGGGAGCTGTTTTTT
CATRQASMANTGELFF
>-|TRBJ1-2|many|TRBV12-3/TRBV12-4
TGTGCCAGCAGTTTGGGGGGAATCTATGGCTACACCTTC
CASSLGGIYGYTF
>-|TRBJ1-1|-|TRBV5-1
TGCGCCAGCAGCTTGGCCGGGGTCACTGAAGCTTTCTTT
CASSLAGVTEAFF
>TRBD1|TRBJ2-4|-|TRBV29-1
TGCAGCGTTGTGAATTCAGGGGGTAAAAACATTCAGTACTTC
CSVVNSGGKNIQYF
>-|TRBJ1-2|-|TRBV29-1
TGCAGCGTCGGGGTTCTTGGGGGGAATGGCTACACCTTC
CSVGVLGGNGYTF
>TRBD1|TRBJ1-1|-|TRBV10-3
TGTGCCATCAGCAACAGGGGTTTGAACACTGAAGCTTTCTTT
CAISNRGLNTEAFF